This T cell receptor (beta chain) stems from a study of T cells in Graves' hyperthyroidism and ophthalmopathy. TCR beta CDR3 sequences were amplified from RNA transcripts. Carried out on the TCR CDR3, a first-round RT-PCR used the HTBI primer set. One entry per CDR3 protein, called by TCRdb with MiXCR from the multiplex PCR reads. The repertoire holds 400,000 to 600,000 distinct CDR3 sequences, with about a fifth as singletons. From germline, CDR1 is SEHNR and CDR2 FQNEAQ (reference sequence). With 8 bases removed from V and 3 bases from J, the gap between germline ends came to 11 bases. The CDR3 is 12 residues long.

This receptor was taken from a young man with Graves' hyperthyroidism. Sequencing input: blood. The genes are TRBV7-9 and TRBJ2-7; no firm D call. This CDR3 is CASGLGYYEQYF. CDR3 coding DNA: TGTGCCAGCGGCCTTGGGTACTACGAGCAGTACTTC.